This TCR beta chain is drawn from a study of cytomegalovirus exposure and HLA in healthy donors. CDR3 length equals 15 residues. V lost 2 bases to trimming and J lost 9 bases; unmatched junction nucleotides: 8. CDR1 and CDR2 (germline): MDHEN, SYDVKM. Sequenced by immunoSEQ multiplex PCR; TCRdb stores in-frame clones only, minus some. The sample holds over 150,000 clones, more than 70% seen once. This rearrangement joins TRBV28 to TRBJ2-1; 9 nucleotides align to TRBD2. What was sequenced was PBMCs. The clonotype was recovered from a human donor in good health. CDR3 nucleotide sequence: TGTGCCAGCAGTTTACCCCGCGGGAGGGCCGCTGAGCAGTTCTTC. Protein product: CASSLPRGRAAEQFF.